A single sample is the source of the 29 T cell receptor beta chains below, sequenced in a study of cytomegalovirus exposure and HLA in healthy donors. With 60 Vbeta and 13 Jbeta primers, the PCR was carried out. TCRdb's copy holds only in-frame clones and misses some; the assay was immunoSEQ multiplex PCR. In the table there are about 140,000 clones, about 84% of which are singletons. Sequenced: PBMCs. These receptors were obtained from a woman aged 18-30 years in good health and CMV-seropositive.

The genes are TRBV6-1 and TRBJ2-2, with D perhaps matching TRBD1 (6 bases). Trimming shortened V by 4 bases and J by 6 bases, and 6 bases separated the two germline ends. CDR1 and CDR2 from the germline V gene are MNHNS and SASEGT. CDR3 length: 12 amino acids. The DNA of the CDR3 is TGTGCCAGCAGTGGGGGGCCCGGGGAGCTGTTTTTT. Its translation: CASSGGPGELFF.

The rearrangement uses TRBV5-4 and TRBJ2-3; 7 bases align to TRBD1. This CDR3 contains 15 residues. With V trimmed by 4 bases and J by 0 bases, 5 bases remained unmatched. CDR1 and CDR2 from the germline V gene are SGHNT and YYREEE (reference sequence). This CDR3 is CASSPGQTSTDTQYF. CDR3 DNA sequence: TGTGCCAGCAGCCCGGGACAGACTAGCACAGATACGCAGTATTTT.

The chain uses TRBV9 and TRBJ1-1; the match to TRBD1 covers 10 bases. Germline CDR1 and CDR2: SGDLS and YYNGEE. This CDR3 has 14 amino acids. Trimming removed 3 bases from V and 4 bases from J; junction bases left unmatched: 3. CDR3 sequence (DNA): TGTGCCAGCAGCGGGGGACAGGGGCGCACTGAAGCTTTCTTT. It yields the protein CASSGGQGRTEAFF. Complete variable domain (other parts from reference TRBV9 and TRBJ1-1): DSGVTQTPKHLITATGQRVTLRCSPRSGDLSVYWYQQSLDQGLQFLIQYYNGEERAKGNILERFSAQQFPDLHSELNLSSLELGDSALYFCASSGGQGRTEAFFGQGTRLTVV.

This clone was observed a single time. Here the CDR3 reads CAISRTGNNQPQHF. DNA for the CDR3: TGTGCCATCAGTCGGACAGGGAACAATCAGCCCCAGCATTTT. J is TRBJ1-5 and V is TRBV10-3, with 8 bases lining up with TRBD1. Germline loops: CDR1 ENHRY, CDR2 SYGVKD. V was clipped by 5 bases and J by 3 bases; unmatched bases: 3. The CDR3 extends over 14 amino acids.

This chain joins TRBV7-9 and TRBJ2-5; D is possibly TRBD2 (5 bases). Germline CDR1 SEHNR, CDR2 FQNEAQ (reference sequence). V shed 2 bases and J shed 1 base, with 8 bases lying between them. The CDR3 length is 14 residues. The CDR3 DNA reads TGTGCCAGCAGCTTATCTAGCAGCCAAGAGACCCAGTACTTC. Translated: CASSLSSSQETQYF.

The chain carries TRBV13 and TRBJ2-5, with 10 bases aligning to TRBD1. Trimming took 3 bases from V and 5 from J; bases not matched to a gene: 9. CDR3 length: 16 residues. Germline V gene sequence: CDR1 PRHDT, CDR2 FYEKMQ (reference sequence). Here the CDR3 reads CASSFGQGGFGETQYF. The DNA of the CDR3 is TGTGCCAGCAGCTTCGGACAGGGGGGGTTCGGGGAGACCCAGTACTTC.

The CDR3 nucleotides read TGTGCCAGCAGCCCTGGGACAGGGACAGAGACCCAGTACTTC. As protein: CASSPGTGTETQYF. V gene TRBV7-9 combines with J gene TRBJ2-5; 9 nucleotides line up with TRBD1. This CDR3 is 14 amino acids long. The germline V gene encodes CDR1 SEHNR and CDR2 FQNEAQ (reference sequence). V lost 5 bases and J lost 4; bases outside the gene matches: 5.

About this clone: A junction end diverges from the germline sequence, so it may reflect a read error. V gene TRBV7-9 combines with J gene TRBJ1-5; D gene uncertain. Germline CDR1 and CDR2: SEHNR and FQNEAQ (reference sequence). The CDR3 runs 12 residues. In DNA, the CDR3 is TGTTCCAGCAGCAAAGACATTCAGCCCCAGCATTTT. Encoded protein: CSSSKDIQPQHF.

The V call is TRBV19, the J call TRBJ1-5; D unclear. Trimming left V 4 bases short and J 5 bases short, with 9 bases between. The CDR3 is made up of 13 amino acids. Germline V gene sequence: CDR1 LNHDA, CDR2 SQIVND (reference sequence). Here the CDR3 DNA reads TGTGCCAGTAGTAGGCAGGATTATCAGCCCCAGCATTTT. This encodes CASSRQDYQPQHF.

The rearrangement uses TRBV14 and TRBJ1-6; 7 bases fit TRBD1. J was trimmed by 8 bases and V by 5 bases; bases with no gene match: 12. Germline V lookup: CDR1 SGHDN, CDR2 FVKESK. The length of the CDR3 is 16 residues. The CDR3 region is CASSGKTGVIDSPLHF. CDR3 sequence (DNA): TGTGCCAGCAGCGGTAAAACAGGGGTGATTGATTCACCCCTCCACTTT.

This chain connects TRBV5-4 to TRBJ1-2; 8 nucleotides match TRBD1. Trimming took 4 bases from V and 2 from J; bases not matched to a gene: 4. The CDR3 is made up of 14 amino acids. CDR1 SGHNT and CDR2 YYREEE come from the germline V gene (reference sequence). This CDR3 reads CASSPGQANYGYTF. The CDR3 bases are TGTGCCAGCAGCCCGGGACAGGCAAACTATGGCTACACCTTC.

This CDR3 is CASRGQVSSYEQYF. The CDR3 region has the DNA TGTGCCAGCAGGGGACAGGTTAGCTCCTACGAGCAGTACTTC. This rearrangement joins TRBV2 to TRBJ2-7; 8 bases align to TRBD1. In germline, CDR1 is SNHLY, CDR2 FYNNEI. The V gene end was trimmed by 6 bases and the J gene end by 0 bases; junction bases not matched to a gene: 4. This CDR3 has 14 residues.

V gene TRBV4-3 combines with J gene TRBJ2-7; TRBD1 might be the D (6 bases). This CDR3 region has 14 residues. Germline V gene sequence: CDR1 LGHNA, CDR2 YSLEER. The ends were cut back, 1 base at V and 4 bases at J, with 11 bases in the middle. The CDR3 nucleotides read TGCGCCAGCAGCCAAGCCAGGGGCGGGTACGAGCAGTACTTC. Protein: CASSQARGGYEQYF.

The chain has TRBV15 and TRBJ1-2, with D unclear. Germline CDR1 reads LNHNV; CDR2 reads YYDKDF (reference sequence). V was pared by 1 base and J by 7 bases, with 10 bases between. CDR3 length: 13 amino acids. In nucleotides, the CDR3 is TGTGCCACCAGCAGAGGAGGAGTCTCTGGCTACACCTTC. Translation gives CATSRGGVSGYTF.

J is TRBJ1-1 and V is TRBV6-6; D gene uncertain. This CDR3 has 12 residues. From germline, CDR1 is MNHNY and CDR2 SVGAGI (reference sequence). Trimming pared 8 bases from V and 8 bases from J, leaving 15 bases between. CDR3 in DNA: TGTGCCAGCGTCTCTTATACGGTAGAAGCTTTCTTT. This encodes CASVSYTVEAFF.

This rearrangement joins TRBV6-5 to TRBJ1-1; TRBD1 aligns across 7 bases. The junction had 2 bases not matched to a gene; V was cut back by 2 bases and J by 5 bases. CDR1 and CDR2 (germline): MNHEY, SVGAGI. The CDR3 is 13 residues long. DNA of the CDR3: TGTGCCAGCAGTTACCTCAGGGGGACTGAAGCTTTCTTT. The encoded protein is CASSYLRGTEAFF.

This chain uses TRBV6-5 with TRBJ2-7, with 7 bases that match TRBD1. The CDR3 loop spans 15 amino acids. The J segment lost 5 bases and the V segment lost 6 bases, leaving 13 bases of the junction unmatched. CDR1 and CDR2 from the germline V gene are MNHEY and SVGAGI. CDR3 protein: CASSHTPGTENEQYF. Here the CDR3 DNA reads TGTGCCAGCAGCCACACCCCCGGGACAGAAAACGAGCAGTACTTC.

The rearrangement uses TRBV6-1 and TRBJ1-4; 7 bases line up with TRBD1. CDR3 length: 13 amino acids. The ends lost 5 bases at V and 8 bases at J; junction bases unmatched: 5. The germline V gene encodes CDR1 MNHNS and CDR2 SASEGT. The CDR3 DNA sequence: TGTGCCAGCAGTCCGGGACAGCTAGAAAAACTGTTTTTT. It is translated as CASSPGQLEKLFF.

This clone was recorded a few times. The chain recombines TRBV11-2 with TRBJ2-7; D is possibly TRBD2 (5 bases). The V and J ends lost 5 bases and 3 bases respectively, with 8 bases between them. This CDR3 is 12 amino acids long. Germline values: CDR1 SGHAT, CDR2 FQNNGV. Written as DNA, the CDR3 is TGTGCCAGCAGCGAACGGGACTACGAGCAGTACTTC. Amino acids: CASSERDYEQYF.

This clone has a single count. The J gene is TRBJ2-7, the V gene TRBV6-1; 9 nucleotides agree with TRBD1. Germline CDR1 is MNHNS and CDR2 is SASEGT. The CDR3 is 14 amino acids. The junction had 6 bases not matched to a gene; V was cut back by 9 bases and J by 0 bases. In DNA, the CDR3 is TGTGCCAGTGAGACGGACAGGGGCTCCTACGAGCAGTACTTC. The encoded protein is CASETDRGSYEQYF.

The chain combines TRBV5-1 with TRBJ2-3; 9 bases fit TRBD1. The CDR3 length is 15 residues. CDR1 SGHRS and CDR2 YFSETQ come from the germline V gene. Trimming cost V 4 bases and J 6 bases; bases outside gene matches: 9. This CDR3 reads CASSPRTGARDTQYF. CDR3 coding DNA: TGCGCCAGCAGCCCCAGGACAGGGGCTAGGGATACGCAGTATTTT. Complete variable domain (other parts from reference TRBV5-1 and TRBJ2-3): KAGVTQTPRYLIKTRGQQVTLSCSPISGHRSVSWYQQTPGQGLQFLFEYFSETQRNKGNFPGRFSGRQFSNSRSEMNVSTLELGDSALYLCASSPRTGARDTQYFGPGTRLTVL.

This clone was observed a single time. J is TRBJ1-1 and V is TRBV27, with no clear D. Trimming pared 0 bases from V and 6 bases from J, leaving 14 bases between. Germline CDR1 reads MNHEY; CDR2 reads SMNVEV (reference sequence). This CDR3 region has 15 residues. CDR3 nucleotides: TGTGCCAGCAGTTTATCGGGCAACCAGCGGTCTGAAGCTTTCTTT. Protein: CASSLSGNQRSEAFF.

The chain couples TRBV5-1 to TRBJ1-3; D is possibly TRBD1 (5 bases). The CDR3 consists of 17 residues. The V gene's germline CDR1 is SGHRS and CDR2 YFSETQ. The V gene lost 0 bases and the J gene lost 0 bases, with 13 bases spanning the gap. The CDR3 reads CASSLDGRAFSGNTIYF. Written as DNA, the CDR3 is TGCGCCAGCAGCTTGGATGGCAGGGCGTTCTCTGGAAACACCATATATTTT.

The chain is built from TRBV5-1 and TRBJ1-3; unclear D gene. The CDR3 is 15 amino acids. Germline V gene lookup returns CDR1 SGHRS and CDR2 YFSETQ. Trimming stripped 0 bases from V and 0 bases from J, with 7 bases between. CDR3: CASSLDSYSGNTIYF. CDR3 DNA: TGCGCCAGCAGCTTGGACAGCTACTCTGGAAACACCATATATTTT.

The table lists this clone with a count of one. The rearrangement joins TRBV7-6 to TRBJ1-1, with D perhaps matching TRBD1 (5 bases). The CDR3 covers 15 residues. Germline CDR1 reads SGHVS; CDR2 reads FNYEAQ. V lost 3 bases to trimming and J lost 8 bases, with 19 bases between them. The CDR3 region is CASSFNQGGVMEAFF. The CDR3, as DNA: TGTGCCAGCAGCTTCAATCAGGGAGGGGTAATGGAAGCTTTCTTT.

The genes are TRBV18 and TRBJ1-2; TRBD1 might be the D (6 bases). From germline, CDR1 is KGHSH and CDR2 LQKENI. The CDR3 contains 15 residues. The ends were cut back, 3 bases at V and 7 bases at J, with 18 bases in the middle. CDR3 protein: CASSPRTEYFGGYTF. CDR3 nucleotide sequence: TGTGCCAGCTCACCGCGGACAGAATATTTCGGTGGCTACACCTTC.

This clone was counted once. V and J are TRBV28 and TRBJ1-4, with 10 bases aligning to TRBD1. The CDR3 is 18 amino acids. From germline, CDR1 is MDHEN and CDR2 SYDVKM. V lost 3 bases to trimming and J lost 0 bases; unmatched junction nucleotides: 7. The CDR3 region is CASSFRGTGVATNEKLFF. The CDR3 bases are TGTGCCAGCAGTTTTCGGGGGACAGGGGTTGCAACTAATGAAAAACTGTTTTTT. Full variable domain (remainder filled in from reference TRBV28 and TRBJ1-4): DVKVTQSSRYLVKRTGEKVFLECVQDMDHENMFWYRQDPGLGLRLIYFSYDVKMKEKGDIPEGYSVSREKKERFSLILESASTNQTSMYLCASSFRGTGVATNEKLFFGSGTQLSVL.

The chain uses TRBV6-1 and TRBJ1-5, with 7 bases identical to TRBD1. Germline loops: CDR1 MNHNS, CDR2 SASEGT. V was clipped by 6 bases and J by 6 bases; unmatched bases: 11. This CDR3 contains 15 residues. CDR3 in DNA: TGTGCCAGCAGATCTACAGGGGCCCTCGGTCAGCCCCAGCATTTT. Translation: CASRSTGALGQPQHF.

This clone came up once. The chain couples TRBV4-1 to TRBJ1-1; D not resolved. Trimming stripped 4 bases from V and 3 bases from J, with 9 bases between. The CDR3 is 13 residues long. Germline loops: CDR1 MGHRA, CDR2 YSYEKL. The CDR3 nucleotides read TGCGCCAGCAGCCCCCCTCCCCACACTGAAGCTTTCTTT. It encodes CASSPPPHTEAFF.